The source of this T cell receptor beta chain is a study of cytomegalovirus exposure and HLA in healthy donors. PCR used 60 Vbeta primers and 13 Jbeta primers. Data came from immunoSEQ multiplex PCR; TCRdb stores just in-frame clones and leaves some out. The sample lists approximately 120,000 clones; roughly 80% were seen once. The V gene end was trimmed by 7 bases and the J gene end by 8 bases; junction bases not matched to a gene: 9. Germline V CDR1 and CDR2: MNHEY, SVGAGI. This CDR3 is built from 13 residues. On this clone itself: The antigen is not known.

Whole-study findings and limits: Per published accounts, TCR beta sequences correctly predicted the HLA-A and HLA-B alleles of most subjects. The CMV antigen specificity of a few CMV-associated chains was confirmed through in vitro analysis.

This TCR was recovered from a woman in her 40s in good health and CMV-seropositive. V gene TRBV6-5 combines with J gene TRBJ1-2; TRBD1 matches 8 bases. The sample consisted of PBMCs. Here the CDR3 DNA reads TGTGCCAGCACCCTAGGACAGGGCGGAGGCTACACCTTC. This translates into CASTLGQGGGYTF.